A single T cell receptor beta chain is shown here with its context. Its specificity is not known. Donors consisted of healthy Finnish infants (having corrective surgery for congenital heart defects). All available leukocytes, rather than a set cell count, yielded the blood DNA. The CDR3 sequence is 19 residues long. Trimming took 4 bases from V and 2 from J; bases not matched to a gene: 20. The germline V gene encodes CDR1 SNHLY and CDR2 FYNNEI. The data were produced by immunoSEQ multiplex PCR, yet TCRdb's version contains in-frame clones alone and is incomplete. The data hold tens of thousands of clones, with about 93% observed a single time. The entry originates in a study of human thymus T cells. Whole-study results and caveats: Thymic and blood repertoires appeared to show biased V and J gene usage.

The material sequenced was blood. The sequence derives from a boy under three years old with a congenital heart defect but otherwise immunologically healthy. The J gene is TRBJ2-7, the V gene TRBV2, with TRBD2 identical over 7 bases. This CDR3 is CASSGPHFLASGDPYEQYF. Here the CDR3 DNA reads TGTGCCAGCAGTGGTCCCCACTTCCTAGCTAGCGGAGACCCCTACGAGCAGTACTTC.